This is a list of T cell receptor beta chains from one sample in a study of shared clonotypes between healthy human individuals. This table comes from immunoSEQ multiplex PCR, and its TCRdb copy is limited to in-frame clones, with some not included. The sample holds around 2.3 million clones, approximately 94% seen once. Specimen: naive CD4+ T cells sorted from blood. Receptors were obtained from a young man in good health. CDR3s include the opening cysteine and the closing phenylalanine or tryptophan. D genes are given only for firm matches. Some rows have no size entry. The others give once, few or many, or a class for an expanded clone.

D: NA; J: TRBJ1-1; size: NA; V: TRBV6-5; CDR3: CASSYYRQGSVTEAFF; DNA: TGTGCCAGCAGTTACTACCGGCAGGGGTCGGTCACTGAAGCTTTCTTT
D: NA; J: TRBJ1-2; size: NA; V: TRBV6-1; CDR3: CASPGGERYGYTF; DNA: TGTGCCAGCCCAGGAGGGGAGAGGTATGGCTACACCTTC
D: NA; J: TRBJ1-1; size: NA; V: TRBV13; CDR3: CASSPWTDEAFF; DNA: TGTGCCAGCAGCCCTTGGACAGATGAAGCTTTCTTT
D: TRBD2; J: TRBJ2-5; size: once; V: TRBV9; CDR3: CASSVAGGSQETQYF; DNA: TGTGCCAGCAGCGTAGCTGGCGGGAGTCAAGAGACCCAGTACTTC
D: NA; J: TRBJ1-2; size: NA; V: TRBV2; CDR3: CASSFVGSNYGYTF; DNA: TGTGCCAGCAGTTTTGTGGGGTCTAACTATGGCTACACCTTC
D: NA; J: TRBJ2-1; size: once; V: TRBV6-5; CDR3: CASSQLSLAYEQFF; DNA: TGTGCCAGCAGTCAACTATCACTAGCTTATGAGCAGTTCTTC
D: NA; J: TRBJ2-5; size: NA; V: TRBV27; CDR3: CASSLGRQETQYF; DNA: TGTGCCAGCAGTTTGGGGCGCCAAGAGACCCAGTACTTC
D: TRBD2; J: TRBJ2-7; size: NA; V: TRBV4-3; CDR3: CASSQGLAGDYEQYF; DNA: TGCGCCAGCAGCCAAGGCCTAGCGGGAGACTACGAGCAGTACTTC
D: TRBD2; J: TRBJ2-7; size: NA; V: TRBV7-2; CDR3: CASSLQRGHEQYF; DNA: TGTGCCAGCAGCTTACAGCGGGGCCACGAGCAGTACTTC
D: NA; J: TRBJ1-5; size: NA; V: TRBV6-1; CDR3: CASSEIGQTRTNQPQHF; DNA: TGTGCCAGCAGTGAAATAGGACAGACCCGGACGAATCAGCCCCAGCATTTT
D: NA; J: TRBJ2-2; size: NA; V: TRBV18; CDR3: CASSASIGTAAQGAGELFF; DNA: TGTGCCAGCTCAGCCTCAATCGGAACAGCGGCCCAAGGGGCCGGGGAGCTGTTTTTT
D: NA; J: TRBJ2-5; size: NA; V: TRBV29-1; CDR3: CSVVIQETQYF; DNA: TGCAGCGTTGTTATCCAAGAGACCCAGTACTTC
D: NA; J: TRBJ2-7; size: NA; V: TRBV25-1; CDR3: CASSDGQTYEQYF; DNA: TGTGCCAGCAGTGACGGTCAAACCTACGAGCAGTACTTC
D: TRBD2; J: TRBJ2-7; size: NA; V: TRBV5-1; CDR3: CASSPIGGKVYEQYF; DNA: TGCGCCAGCAGCCCTATCGGGGGGAAAGTCTACGAGCAGTACTTC
D: NA; J: TRBJ2-7; size: NA; V: TRBV6-5; CDR3: CASSYAADYEQYF; DNA: TGTGCCAGCAGTTACGCCGCGGACTACGAGCAGTACTTC
D: TRBD1; J: TRBJ2-3; size: NA; V: TRBV19; CDR3: CASSMRDRVTDTQYF; DNA: TGTGCCAGTAGTATGCGGGACAGGGTAACAGATACGCAGTATTTT
D: NA; J: TRBJ2-2; size: NA; V: TRBV30; CDR3: CAWTLGVTGELFF; DNA: TGTGCCTGGACCCTCGGAGTTACCGGGGAGCTGTTTTTT
D: TRBD1; J: TRBJ2-3; size: NA; V: TRBV15; CDR3: CATSSPGQGADTQYF; DNA: TGTGCCACCAGCAGTCCGGGACAGGGGGCAGATACGCAGTATTTT
D: TRBD1; J: TRBJ1-5; size: NA; V: TRBV6-1; CDR3: CAIYQGGQSNQPQHF; DNA: TGTGCCATCTACCAGGGGGGGCAAAGCAATCAGCCCCAGCATTTT
D: NA; J: TRBJ2-5; size: NA; V: TRBV7-8; CDR3: CASSLSPTLGETQYF; DNA: TGTGCCAGCAGCTTGTCCCCCACACTGGGGGAGACCCAGTACTTC
D: NA; J: TRBJ2-3; size: NA; V: TRBV9; CDR3: CASSVASGGRTDTQYF; DNA: TGTGCCAGCAGCGTAGCTAGTGGGGGCCGCACAGATACGCAGTATTTT
D: NA; J: TRBJ1-6; size: NA; V: TRBV6-1; CDR3: CASSEGYMVSPLHF; DNA: TGTGCCAGCAGTGAGGGGTATATGGTTTCACCCCTCCACTTT
D: TRBD1; J: TRBJ2-1; size: NA; V: TRBV10-3; CDR3: CAISPGQGRSNEQFF; DNA: TGTGCCATCAGTCCGGGACAGGGAAGGAGTAATGAGCAGTTCTTC
D: NA; J: TRBJ1-2; size: NA; V: TRBV9; CDR3: CASSLEVGAVSGGYTF; DNA: TGTGCCAGCAGCCTCGAGGTAGGGGCGGTTTCCGGTGGCTACACCTTC
D: NA; J: TRBJ1-2; size: once; V: TRBV13; CDR3: CASTPGGNYGYTF; DNA: TGTGCCAGCACCCCAGGAGGTAACTATGGCTACACCTTC
D: NA; J: TRBJ1-1; size: NA; V: TRBV30; CDR3: CAWSVGVGAFF; DNA: TGTGCCTGGAGTGTGGGGGTGGGGGCTTTCTTT
D: TRBD2; J: TRBJ2-1; size: NA; V: TRBV2; CDR3: CASMGLAGFEQFF; DNA: TGTGCCAGCATGGGACTAGCGGGGTTTGAGCAGTTCTTC
D: NA; J: TRBJ2-5; size: once; V: TRBV6-6; CDR3: CASSTVARETQYF; DNA: TGTGCCAGCAGTACCGTAGCGCGGGAGACCCAGTACTTC
D: NA; J: TRBJ2-6; size: once; V: TRBV4-1; CDR3: CASSLATLKGTGSGANVLTF; DNA: TGCGCCAGCAGCCTTGCGACACTAAAGGGTACCGGCTCTGGGGCCAACGTCCTGACTTTC
D: NA; J: TRBJ1-4; size: NA; V: TRBV2; CDR3: CATDRGTNEKLFF; DNA: TGTGCCACCGACCGGGGGACTAATGAAAAACTGTTTTTT
D: TRBD1; J: TRBJ1-4; size: once; V: TRBV15; CDR3: CATSGGDRGGGEKLFF; DNA: TGTGCCACCAGCGGGGGGGACAGGGGCGGCGGTGAAAAACTGTTTTTT
D: TRBD2; J: TRBJ2-2; size: NA; V: TRBV10-3; CDR3: CAIAGRDGGELFF; DNA: TGTGCCATCGCAGGGAGGGACGGCGGGGAGCTGTTTTTT
D: NA; J: TRBJ2-5; size: once; V: TRBV20-1; CDR3: CSADWGETQYF; DNA: TGCAGTGCCGACTGGGGGGAGACCCAGTACTTC